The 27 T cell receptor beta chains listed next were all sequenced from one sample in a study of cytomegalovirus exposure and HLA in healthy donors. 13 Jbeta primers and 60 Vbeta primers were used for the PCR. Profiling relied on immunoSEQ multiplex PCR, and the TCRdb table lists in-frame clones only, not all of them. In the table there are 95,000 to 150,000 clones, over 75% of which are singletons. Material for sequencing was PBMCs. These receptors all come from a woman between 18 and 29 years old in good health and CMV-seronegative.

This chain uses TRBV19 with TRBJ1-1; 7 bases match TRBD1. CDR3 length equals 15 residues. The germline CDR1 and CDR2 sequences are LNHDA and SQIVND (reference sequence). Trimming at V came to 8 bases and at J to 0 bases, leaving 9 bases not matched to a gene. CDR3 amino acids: CASGDRLSMNTEAFF. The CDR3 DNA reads TGTGCCAGTGGGGACAGACTATCCATGAACACTGAAGCTTTCTTT.

CDR3 DNA: TGTGCCAGCAGTTTAGGGCAGGGTTATGTGCCCCAGCATTTT. Encoded protein: CASSLGQGYVPQHF. The V gene is TRBV28, the J gene TRBJ1-5; D perhaps matches TRBD1 (5 bases). The CDR3 contains 14 residues. V shed 2 bases and J shed 9 bases, with 14 bases lying between them. The V gene's germline CDR1 is MDHEN and CDR2 SYDVKM.

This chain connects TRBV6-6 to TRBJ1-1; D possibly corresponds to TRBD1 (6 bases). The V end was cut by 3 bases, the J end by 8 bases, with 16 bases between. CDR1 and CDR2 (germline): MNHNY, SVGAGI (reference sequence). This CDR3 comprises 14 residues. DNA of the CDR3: TGTGCCAGCAGTTATCTCCGGGACAACAACGAAGCTTTCTTT. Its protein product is CASSYLRDNNEAFF.

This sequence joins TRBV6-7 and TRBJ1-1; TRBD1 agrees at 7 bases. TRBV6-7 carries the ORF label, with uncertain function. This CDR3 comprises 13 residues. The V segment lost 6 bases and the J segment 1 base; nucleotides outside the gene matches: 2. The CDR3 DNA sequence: TGTGCCAGCAGGACAGGGTCGAACACTGAAGCTTTCTTT. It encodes CASRTGSNTEAFF.

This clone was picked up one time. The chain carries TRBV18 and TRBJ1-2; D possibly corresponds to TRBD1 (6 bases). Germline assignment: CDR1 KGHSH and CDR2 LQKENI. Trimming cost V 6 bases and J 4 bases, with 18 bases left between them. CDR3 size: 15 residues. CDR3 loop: CASSRTTNRAYGYTF. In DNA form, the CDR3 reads TGTGCCAGCTCTCGTACTACAAACAGGGCCTATGGCTACACCTTC.

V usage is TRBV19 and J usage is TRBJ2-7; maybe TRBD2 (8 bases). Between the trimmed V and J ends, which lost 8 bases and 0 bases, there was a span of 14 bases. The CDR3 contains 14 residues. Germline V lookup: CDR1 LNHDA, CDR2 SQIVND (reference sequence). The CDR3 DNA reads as TGTGCCAGTTCGGGGGGGACAGTCTCCTACGAGCAGTACTTC. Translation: CASSGGTVSYEQYF.

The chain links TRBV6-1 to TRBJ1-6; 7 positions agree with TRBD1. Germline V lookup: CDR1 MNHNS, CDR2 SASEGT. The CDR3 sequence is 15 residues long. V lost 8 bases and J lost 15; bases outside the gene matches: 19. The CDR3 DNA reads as TGTGCCAGCTCCGGGGGCGGGACAGTATTTTTTTACCTCCACTTT. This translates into CASSGGGTVFFYLHF.

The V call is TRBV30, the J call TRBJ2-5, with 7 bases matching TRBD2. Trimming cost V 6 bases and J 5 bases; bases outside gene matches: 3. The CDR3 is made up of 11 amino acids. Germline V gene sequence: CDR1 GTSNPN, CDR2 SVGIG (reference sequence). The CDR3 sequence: CACSGVETQYF. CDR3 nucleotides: TGTGCCTGCAGCGGGGTCGAGACCCAGTACTTC.

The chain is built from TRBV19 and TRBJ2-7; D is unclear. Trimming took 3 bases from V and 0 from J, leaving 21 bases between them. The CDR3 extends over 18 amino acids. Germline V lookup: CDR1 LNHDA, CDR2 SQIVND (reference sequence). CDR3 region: CASSMNGAAILGSYEQYF. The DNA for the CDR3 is TGTGCCAGTAGTATGAACGGAGCAGCAATACTTGGCTCCTACGAGCAGTACTTC.

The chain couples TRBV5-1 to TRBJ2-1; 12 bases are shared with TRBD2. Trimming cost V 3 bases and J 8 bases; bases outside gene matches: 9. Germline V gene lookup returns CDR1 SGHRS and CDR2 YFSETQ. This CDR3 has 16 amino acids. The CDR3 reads CASSYQTSGRLDEQFF. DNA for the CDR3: TGCGCCAGCAGCTACCAGACTAGCGGGAGACTCGATGAGCAGTTCTTC. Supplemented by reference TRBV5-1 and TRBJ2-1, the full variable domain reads KAGVTQTPRYLIKTRGQQVTLSCSPISGHRSVSWYQQTPGQGLQFLFEYFSETQRNKGNFPGRFSGRQFSNSRSEMNVSTLELGDSALYLCASSYQTSGRLDEQFFGPGTRLTVL.

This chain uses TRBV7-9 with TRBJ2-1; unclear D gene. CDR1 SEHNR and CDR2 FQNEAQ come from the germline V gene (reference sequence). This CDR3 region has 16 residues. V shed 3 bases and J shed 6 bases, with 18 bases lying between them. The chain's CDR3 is CASSFDFSFIANEQFF. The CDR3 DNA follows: TGTGCCAGCAGCTTCGATTTTAGTTTTATAGCCAATGAGCAGTTCTTC.

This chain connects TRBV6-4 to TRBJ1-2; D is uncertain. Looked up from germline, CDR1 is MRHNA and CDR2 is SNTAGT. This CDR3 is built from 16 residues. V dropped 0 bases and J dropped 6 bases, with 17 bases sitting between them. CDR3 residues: CASSDSFPGSDNGYTF. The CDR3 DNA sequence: TGTGCCAGCAGTGACTCCTTCCCGGGGAGCGACAATGGCTACACCTTC.

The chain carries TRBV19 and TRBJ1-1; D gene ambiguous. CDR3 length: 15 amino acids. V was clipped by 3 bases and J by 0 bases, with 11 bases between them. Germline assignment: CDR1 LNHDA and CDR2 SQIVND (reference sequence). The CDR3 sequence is CASSIRRSMNTEAFF. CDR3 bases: TGTGCCAGTAGTATCCGGAGATCCATGAACACTGAAGCTTTCTTT.

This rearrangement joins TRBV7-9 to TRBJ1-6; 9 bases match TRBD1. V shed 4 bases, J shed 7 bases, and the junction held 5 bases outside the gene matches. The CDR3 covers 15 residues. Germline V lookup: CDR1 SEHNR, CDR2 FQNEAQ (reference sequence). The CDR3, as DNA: TGTGCCAGCAGCTCCTGGGACAGGGAAAATTCACCCCTCCACTTT. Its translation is CASSSWDRENSPLHF.

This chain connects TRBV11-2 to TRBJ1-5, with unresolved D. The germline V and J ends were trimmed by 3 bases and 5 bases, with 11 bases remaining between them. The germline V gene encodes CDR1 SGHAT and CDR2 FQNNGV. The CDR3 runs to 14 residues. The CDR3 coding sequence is TGTGCCAGCAGCTTTGGACTCTTCGATCAGCCCCAGCATTTT. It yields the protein CASSFGLFDQPQHF.

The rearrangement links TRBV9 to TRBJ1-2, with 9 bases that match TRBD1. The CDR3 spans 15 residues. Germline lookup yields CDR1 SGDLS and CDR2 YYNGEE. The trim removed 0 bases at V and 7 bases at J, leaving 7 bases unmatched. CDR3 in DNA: TGTGCCAGCAGCGTAGCCCCGGGACAGGGAGCTGGCTACACCTTC. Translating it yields CASSVAPGQGAGYTF.

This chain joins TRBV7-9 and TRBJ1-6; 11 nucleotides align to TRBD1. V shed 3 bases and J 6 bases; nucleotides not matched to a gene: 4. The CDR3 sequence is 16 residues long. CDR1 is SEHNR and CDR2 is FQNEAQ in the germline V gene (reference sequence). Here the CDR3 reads CASSFGQGARNSPLHF. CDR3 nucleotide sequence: TGTGCCAGCAGCTTTGGACAGGGGGCGCGTAATTCACCCCTCCACTTT.

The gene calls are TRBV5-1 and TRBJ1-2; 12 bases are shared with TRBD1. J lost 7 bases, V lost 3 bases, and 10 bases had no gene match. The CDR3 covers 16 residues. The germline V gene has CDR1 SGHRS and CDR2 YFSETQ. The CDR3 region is CASSSPGQGASVGYTF. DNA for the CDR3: TGCGCCAGCAGCTCCCCGGGACAGGGGGCTTCGGTTGGCTACACCTTC. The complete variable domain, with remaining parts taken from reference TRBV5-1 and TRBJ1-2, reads KAGVTQTPRYLIKTRGQQVTLSCSPISGHRSVSWYQQTPGQGLQFLFEYFSETQRNKGNFPGRFSGRQFSNSRSEMNVSTLELGDSALYLCASSSPGQGASVGYTFGSGTRLTVV.

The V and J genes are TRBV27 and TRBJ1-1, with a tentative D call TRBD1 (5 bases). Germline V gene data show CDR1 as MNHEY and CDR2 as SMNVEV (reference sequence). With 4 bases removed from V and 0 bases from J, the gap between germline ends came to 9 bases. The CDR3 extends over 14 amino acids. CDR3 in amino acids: CASSWGVMNTEAFF. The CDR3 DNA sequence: TGTGCCAGCAGTTGGGGGGTCATGAACACTGAAGCTTTCTTT.

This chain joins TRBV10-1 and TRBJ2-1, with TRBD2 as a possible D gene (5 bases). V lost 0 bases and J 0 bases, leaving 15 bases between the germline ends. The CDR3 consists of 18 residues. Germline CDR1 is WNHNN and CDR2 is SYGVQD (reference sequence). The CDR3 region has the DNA TGCGCCAGCAGTGAGTCGAGTAGGGCTGGGAGCTCCTACAATGAGCAGTTCTTC. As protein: CASSESSRAGSSYNEQFF.

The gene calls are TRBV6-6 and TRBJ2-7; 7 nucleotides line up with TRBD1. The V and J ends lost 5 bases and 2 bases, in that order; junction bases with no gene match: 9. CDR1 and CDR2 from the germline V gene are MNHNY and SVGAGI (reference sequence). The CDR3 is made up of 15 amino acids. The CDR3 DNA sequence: TGTGCCAGCAGTCGCCTCCCGGGACAGACCTACGAGCAGTACTTC. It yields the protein CASSRLPGQTYEQYF.

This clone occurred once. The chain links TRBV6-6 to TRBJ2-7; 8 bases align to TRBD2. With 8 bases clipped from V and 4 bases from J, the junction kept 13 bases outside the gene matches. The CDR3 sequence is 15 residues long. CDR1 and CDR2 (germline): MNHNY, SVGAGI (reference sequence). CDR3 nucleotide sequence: TGTGCCAGCGGCCTCATCAGCGGGAGTAAATACGAGCAGTACTTC. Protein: CASGLISGSKYEQYF.

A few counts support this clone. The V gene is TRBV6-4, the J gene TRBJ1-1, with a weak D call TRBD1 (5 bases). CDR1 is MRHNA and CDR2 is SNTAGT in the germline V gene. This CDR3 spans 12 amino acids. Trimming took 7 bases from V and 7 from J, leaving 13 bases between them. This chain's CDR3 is CASKAPQGEAFF. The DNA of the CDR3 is TGTGCCAGCAAAGCCCCGCAGGGTGAAGCTTTCTTT.

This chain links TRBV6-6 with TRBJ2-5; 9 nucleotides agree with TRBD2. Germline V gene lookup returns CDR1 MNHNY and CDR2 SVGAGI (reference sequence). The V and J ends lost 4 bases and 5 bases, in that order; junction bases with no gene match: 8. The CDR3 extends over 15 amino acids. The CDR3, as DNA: TGTGCCAGCAGTTGGGGCGGGGGGGATTTGGAGACCCAGTACTTC. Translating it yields CASSWGGGDLETQYF.

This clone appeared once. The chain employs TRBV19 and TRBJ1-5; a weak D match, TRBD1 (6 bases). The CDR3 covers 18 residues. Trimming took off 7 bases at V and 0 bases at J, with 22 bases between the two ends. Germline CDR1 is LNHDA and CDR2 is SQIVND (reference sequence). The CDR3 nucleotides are TGTGCCAGTACCAGGGGAACGGAATCGCGATATAGCAATCAGCCCCAGCATTTT. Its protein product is CASTRGTESRYSNQPQHF.

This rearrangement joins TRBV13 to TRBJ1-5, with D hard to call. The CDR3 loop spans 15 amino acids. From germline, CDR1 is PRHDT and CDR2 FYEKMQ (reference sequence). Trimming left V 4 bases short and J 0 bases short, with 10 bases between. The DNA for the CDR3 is TGTGCCAGCAGCTACAGCGGTTATAGCAATCAGCCCCAGCATTTT. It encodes CASSYSGYSNQPQHF.

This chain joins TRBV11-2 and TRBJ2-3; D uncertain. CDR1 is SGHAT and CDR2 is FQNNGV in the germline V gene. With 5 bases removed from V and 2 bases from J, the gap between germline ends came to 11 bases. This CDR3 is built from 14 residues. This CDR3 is CASSPRTNTDTQYF. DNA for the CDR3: TGTGCCAGCAGCCCGAGAACGAACACAGATACGCAGTATTTT.